One and the same sample provided the 7 T cell receptor beta chains below, sequenced in a study of T-cell reconstitution after alpha-beta-depleted transplantation in children. Preparation of the TCRbeta library was carried out with unique molecular identifiers. One entry per CDR3 protein results from TCRdb running MiXCR on the PCR reads. The data hold about 510,000 distinct CDR3 sequences, with about 10% observed a single time. The material was PBMCs, mostly from graft donor cells, obtained 180 days after TCRalphabeta/CD19-depleted stem cell transplant. The receptor set was obtained from a female patient aged 2-10 years who had a stem cell transplant for aplastic anemia, so the T cells may come from the graft donor.

The rearrangement links TRBV7-2 to TRBJ1-5, with unresolved D. This CDR3 has 13 residues. V was cut by 0 bases and J by 6 bases, with 6 bases left in between. CDR1 is SGHTA and CDR2 is FQGNSA in the germline V gene. CDR3 coding DNA: TGTGCCAGCAGCTTAGCTATGTTTCAGCCCCAGCATTTT. It is translated as CASSLAMFQPQHF.

This clonotype has just a few counts. V gene TRBV12-3 or TRBV12-4 combines with J gene TRBJ1-1; D might be TRBD1 (6 bases). Trimming shortened V by 7 bases and J by 3 bases, and 12 bases separated the two germline ends. The CDR3 loop spans 13 amino acids. CDR3 residues: CASTIGGHTEAFF. The CDR3 DNA reads as TGTGCCAGCACCATCGGGGGGCACACTGAAGCTTTCTTT.

In this sample, this clonotype turned up a few times. CDR3 nucleotides: TGTGCCAGCAGCGCAGGGACTAGCGGGAGGCAATTGAACACCGGGGAGCTGTTTTTT. It is translated as CASSAGTSGRQLNTGELFF. The rearrangement uses TRBV9 and TRBJ2-2; 15 bases match TRBD2. The J segment lost 1 base and the V segment lost 3 bases, leaving 7 bases of the junction unmatched. This CDR3 comprises 19 residues. Germline assignment: CDR1 SGDLS and CDR2 YYNGEE. The full variable domain, completed using reference TRBV9 and TRBJ2-2, is DSGVTQTPKHLITATGQRVTLRCSPRSGDLSVYWYQQSLDQGLQFLIQYYNGEERAKGNILERFSAQQFPDLHSELNLSSLELGDSALYFCASSAGTSGRQLNTGELFFGEGSRLTVL.

The chain joins TRBV28 to TRBJ2-1; the D gene is possibly TRBD1 (6 bases). CDR1 is MDHEN and CDR2 is SYDVKM in the germline V gene. This CDR3 has 13 amino acids. Trimming removed 3 bases from V and 6 bases from J, with 9 bases in between. The CDR3 protein is CASSFQGFNEQFF. CDR3 in DNA: TGTGCCAGCAGTTTTCAGGGGTTCAATGAGCAGTTCTTC.

The V gene is TRBV28, the J gene TRBJ2-1, with D perhaps TRBD2 (5 bases). V was clipped by 6 bases and J by 10 bases, with 13 bases between them. CDR1 is MDHEN and CDR2 is SYDVKM in the germline V gene. The CDR3 has 12 residues. The DNA for the CDR3 is TGTGCCAGCAGACTTGGAGGAAGGGAGCAGTTCTTC. It yields the protein CASRLGGREQFF.

This clonotype was found a few times. V and J are TRBV3-1 and TRBJ2-7, with 8 bases identical to TRBD1. After removal of 0 bases from V and 3 bases from J, the junction contained 4 bases not matched to a gene. The CDR3 length is 15 residues. Per the germline V gene, CDR1 is LGHDT and CDR2 is YNNKEL (reference sequence). The CDR3 loop reads CASSQDPGQGYEQYF. The CDR3 nucleotides are TGTGCCAGCAGCCAAGATCCCGGACAGGGCTACGAGCAGTACTTC.

The chain carries TRBV27 and TRBJ2-1; the D gene is possibly TRBD1 (6 bases). Trimming took 2 bases from V and 10 from J, leaving 12 bases between them. The CDR3 sequence is 13 residues long. Germline CDR1 and CDR2: MNHEY and SMNVEV (reference sequence). The CDR3 region has the DNA TGTGCCAGCAGTTTACCAGGGGTCTCCGAGCAGTTCTTC. Translated, it gives CASSLPGVSEQFF.